Sequencing of this T cell receptor beta chain was carried out in a study of shared clonotypes between healthy human individuals. This CDR3 has 12 residues. Germline CDR1 reads SGHVS; CDR2 reads FNYEAQ. Trimming stripped 5 bases from V and 2 bases from J, with 6 bases between. There are many counts of this clone. Other DNA variants within this sample encode the same CDR3. Only in-frame clones appear in the TCRdb table, and some are missing; sequencing was by immunoSEQ multiplex PCR. The data show more than 200,000 clones, with approximately 65% seen just once and 11% held by the top ten. This clonotype was sampled from a man aged 25-40 years in good health. The sample comprised memory CD4+ T cells sorted from blood. Subset indicated: CD45RA-negative fraction. This rearrangement joins TRBV7-6 to TRBJ2-5, with D unclear. CDR3 residues: CASSLPQETQYF. The CDR3 nucleotides read TGTGCCAGCAGCCTACCACAAGAGACCCAGTACTTC.